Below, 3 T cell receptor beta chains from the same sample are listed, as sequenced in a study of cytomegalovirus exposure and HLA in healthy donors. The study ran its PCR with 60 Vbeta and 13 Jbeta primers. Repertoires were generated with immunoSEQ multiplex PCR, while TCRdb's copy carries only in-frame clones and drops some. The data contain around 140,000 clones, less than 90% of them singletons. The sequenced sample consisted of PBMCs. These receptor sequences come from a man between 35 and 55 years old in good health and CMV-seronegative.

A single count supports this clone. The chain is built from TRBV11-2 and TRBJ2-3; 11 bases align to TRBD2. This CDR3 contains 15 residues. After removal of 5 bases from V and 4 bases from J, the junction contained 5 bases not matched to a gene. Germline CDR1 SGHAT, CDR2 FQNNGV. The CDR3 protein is CASSRLAGKADTQYF. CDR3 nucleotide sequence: TGTGCCAGCAGCCGACTAGCGGGGAAGGCAGATACGCAGTATTTT.

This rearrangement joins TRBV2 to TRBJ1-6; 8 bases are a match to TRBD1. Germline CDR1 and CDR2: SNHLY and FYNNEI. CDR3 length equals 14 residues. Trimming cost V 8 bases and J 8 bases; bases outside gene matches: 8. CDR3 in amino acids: CASASGTGYSPLHF. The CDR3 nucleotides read TGTGCCAGCGCCTCCGGGACAGGCTATTCACCCCTCCACTTT.

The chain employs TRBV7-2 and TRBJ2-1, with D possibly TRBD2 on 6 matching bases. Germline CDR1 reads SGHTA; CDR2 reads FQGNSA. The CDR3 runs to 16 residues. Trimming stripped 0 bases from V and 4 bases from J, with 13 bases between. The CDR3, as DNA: TGTGCCAGCAGCTTAGCTTCGGCTAGCGCATACAATGAGCAGTTCTTC. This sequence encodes CASSLASASAYNEQFF.